This T cell receptor beta chain came from a study of T cells in localized non-small cell lung cancer (dated by TCRdb to 2019 to 2021). About the full investigation: The study analyzed T cell repertoires of hundreds of early-stage NSCLC patients, comparing tumors and uninvolved tumor-adjacent lungs. The cohort comprised 236 treatment-naïve NSCLC patients with resected, localized lung tumors. The mean age of the NSCLC patients was about 62 years, with 120 to 150 men and 110 or so women.

TCR beta CDR3 regions were sequenced from DNA using the immunoSEQ Assay. The study's own analysis went as follows. To compute T cell density, TCR beta template counts were normalized to usable DNA, which was estimated by amplifying housekeeping genes. Using the preseqR package, richness was estimated by extrapolating to 120,000 templates for tissue samples and 400,000 templates for PBMC samples. Clonality was calculated as one minus Pielou's evenness. Tissue-enriched TCRs were identified through differential abundance testing performed on productive amino-acid clonotypes, with a minimum total count of 5 and an alpha of 0.1. The Jaccard Index and the Morisita Overlap Index were used to measure repertoire overlap between compartments. GLIPH clustered TCR beta CDR3s with public tetramer-defined viral CDR3s; viral motifs required at least three viral sequences plus V-gene enrichment. The table comes from immuneACCESS by way of TCRdb, which keeps in-frame sequences with V and J called. Part of the clones is missing from these tables; in studies checked, under half for an unresolved V gene and the rest for unknown reasons. V and J calls and clone size are copied from that table; D and trimming were computed from the DNA. In all, the sample holds about 34,000 clones, and about nine tenths of those were seen once. The leading ten clones occupy roughly 4% of the sample.

At diagnosis, tumor, uninvolved tumor-adjacent lung and peripheral blood were collected and then preserved as a mix of FFPE and fresh-frozen material. For TCR repertoire profiling, blood samples were analyzed in the form of peripheral blood mononuclear cells. Its CDR3 holds 15 amino acids, cysteine through phenylalanine. Solely the CDR3 DNA is kept, with 45 bases framed from the first base. Reading the germline V gene gives CDR1 SGHAT and CDR2 FQNNGV. Clipping removes 5 bases from V and 6 bases from J, with 2 as the unmatched junction base count. The research as a whole found: Since the design was exploratory, TCR variables were selected using unadjusted p-values with no false-discovery rate correction. Longer overall survival was associated with higher blood T cell density, whereas shorter survival was associated with higher adjacent-lung clonality. Because multi-region tumor sequencing was not performed, intratumor heterogeneity could not be ruled out. Uninvolved tumor-adjacent lung showed the highest T cell clonality, higher than tumor, which suggests more focused antigenic responses in the uninvolved tumor-adjacent lung. A median of about 53 of the top 100 tumor clones were detected in paired uninvolved adjacent lung, and 28 of these tumor clones were also found among the top 100 clones of the paired uninvolved adjacent lung.

This clone showed up just once. Its cognate antigen has yet to be identified. Per-base qualities were not stored, and no clone one base away is much larger. Specimen: peripheral blood, collected before any cancer treatment. The source is a woman aged 40 to 75 with stage I lung adenocarcinoma. Rearrangement joined TRBV11-2 to TRBJ2-1, with 15 junctional bases fitting TRBD2. The DNA sequence is as follows: TGTGCCAGCAGCCTGGGACTAGCGGGGGGCAATGAGCAGTTCTTC. Its translation is CASSLGLAGGNEQFF.